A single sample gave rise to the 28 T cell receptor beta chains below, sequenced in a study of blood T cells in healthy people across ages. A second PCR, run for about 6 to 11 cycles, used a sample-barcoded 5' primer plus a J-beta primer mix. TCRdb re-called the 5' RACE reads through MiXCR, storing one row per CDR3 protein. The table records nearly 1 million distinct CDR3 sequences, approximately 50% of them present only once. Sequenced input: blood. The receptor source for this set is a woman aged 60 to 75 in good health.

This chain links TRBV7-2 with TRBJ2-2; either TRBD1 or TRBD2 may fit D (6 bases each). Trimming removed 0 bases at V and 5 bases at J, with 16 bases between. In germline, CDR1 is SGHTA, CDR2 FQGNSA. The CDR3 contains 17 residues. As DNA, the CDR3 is TGTGCCAGCAGCTTAGCAGGAGGGGGGAGTGGAACCGGGGAGCTGTTTTTT. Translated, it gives CASSLAGGGSGTGELFF.

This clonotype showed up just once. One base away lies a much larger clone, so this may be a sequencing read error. The CDR3 loop is CVSSLGDKDRGTQYF. CDR3 nucleotides: TGCGTCAGCAGCTTGGGGGACAAAGACCGGGGGACCCAGTACTTC. J is TRBJ2-7 and V is TRBV5-1; a weak D match, TRBD1 (6 bases). The last part of the DNA fits TRBJ2-5 better; the J call may be wrong. CDR1 is SGHRS, CDR2 YFSETQ, per germline. The CDR3 totals 15 residues.

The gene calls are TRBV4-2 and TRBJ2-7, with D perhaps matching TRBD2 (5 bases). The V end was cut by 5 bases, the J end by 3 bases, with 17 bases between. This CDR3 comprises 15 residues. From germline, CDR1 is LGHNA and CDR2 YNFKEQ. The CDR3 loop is CASSGGKTASYEQYF. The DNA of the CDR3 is TGTGCCAGCAGCGGAGGAAAGACCGCAAGCTACGAGCAGTACTTC.

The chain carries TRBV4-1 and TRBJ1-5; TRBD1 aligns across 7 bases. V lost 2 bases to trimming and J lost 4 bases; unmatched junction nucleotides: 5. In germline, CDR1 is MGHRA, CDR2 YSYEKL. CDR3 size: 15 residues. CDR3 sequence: CASSQPGQSNQPQHF. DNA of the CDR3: TGCGCCAGCAGCCAACCGGGACAGAGTAATCAGCCCCAGCATTTT.

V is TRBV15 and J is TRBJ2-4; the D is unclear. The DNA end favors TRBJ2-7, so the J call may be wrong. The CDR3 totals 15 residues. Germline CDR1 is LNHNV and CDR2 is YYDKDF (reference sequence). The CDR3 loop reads CATSRDAFGKYEQYF. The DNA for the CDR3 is TGTGCCACCAGCAGAGATGCATTCGGCAAATACGAGCAGTACTTC.

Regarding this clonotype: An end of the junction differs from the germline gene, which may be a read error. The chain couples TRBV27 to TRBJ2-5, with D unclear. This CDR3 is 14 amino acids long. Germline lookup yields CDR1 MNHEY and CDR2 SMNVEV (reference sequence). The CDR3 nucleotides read TGTGCCAGCAGTGTATCGCGCGGCCCTTGGACCCAGTACTTC. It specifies CASSVSRGPWTQYF.

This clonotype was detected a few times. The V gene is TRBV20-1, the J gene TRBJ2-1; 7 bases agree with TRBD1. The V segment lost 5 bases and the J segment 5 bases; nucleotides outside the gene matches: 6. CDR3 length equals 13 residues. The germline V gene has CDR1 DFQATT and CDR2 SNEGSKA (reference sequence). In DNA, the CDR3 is TGCAGTGCTTCCGGGACAGTAAACAATGAGCAGTTCTTC. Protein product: CSASGTVNNEQFF.

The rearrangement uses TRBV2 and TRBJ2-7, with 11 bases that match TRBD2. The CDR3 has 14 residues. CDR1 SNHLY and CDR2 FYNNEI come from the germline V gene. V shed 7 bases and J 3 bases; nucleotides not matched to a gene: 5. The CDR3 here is CASITGTSGYEQYF. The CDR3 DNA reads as TGTGCCAGCATCACCGGGACTAGCGGCTACGAGCAGTACTTC.

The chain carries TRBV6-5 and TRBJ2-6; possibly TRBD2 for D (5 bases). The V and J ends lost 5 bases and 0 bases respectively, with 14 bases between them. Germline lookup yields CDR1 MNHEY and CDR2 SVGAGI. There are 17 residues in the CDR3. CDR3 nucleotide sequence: TGTGCCAGCAGTCCTCGAGAGGGCTACTCTGGGGCCAACGTCCTGACTTTC. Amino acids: CASSPREGYSGANVLTF.

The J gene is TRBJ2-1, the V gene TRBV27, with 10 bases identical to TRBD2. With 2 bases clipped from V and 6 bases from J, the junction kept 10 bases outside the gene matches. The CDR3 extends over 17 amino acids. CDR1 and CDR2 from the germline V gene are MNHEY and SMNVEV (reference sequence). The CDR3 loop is CASSLTPPAGGPNEQFF. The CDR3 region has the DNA TGTGCCAGCAGTTTAACCCCCCCAGCGGGAGGGCCCAATGAGCAGTTCTTC.

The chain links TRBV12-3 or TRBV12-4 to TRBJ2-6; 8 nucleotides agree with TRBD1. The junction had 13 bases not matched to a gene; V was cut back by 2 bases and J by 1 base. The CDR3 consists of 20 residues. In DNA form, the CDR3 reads TGTGCCAGCAGTTTAAGGTTGTTGACAGGGGCTAATTCTGGGGCCAACGTCCTGACTTTC. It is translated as CASSLRLLTGANSGANVLTF.

CDR3 sequence: CASQKIGESTGELFF. In DNA form, the CDR3 reads TGTGCCAGCCAAAAGATCGGGGAGAGCACCGGGGAGCTGTTTTTT. This rearrangement joins TRBV28 to TRBJ2-2; D is perhaps TRBD2 (5 bases). CDR3 size: 15 residues. Per germline, CDR1 MDHEN and CDR2 SYDVKM. Trimming left V 8 bases short and J 4 bases short, with 17 bases between.

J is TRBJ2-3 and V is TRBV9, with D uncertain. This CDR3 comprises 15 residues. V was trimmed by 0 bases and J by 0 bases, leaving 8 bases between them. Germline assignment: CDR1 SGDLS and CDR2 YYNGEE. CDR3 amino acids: CASSVVLGSTDTQYF. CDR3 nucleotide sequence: TGTGCCAGCAGCGTAGTCCTAGGTAGCACAGATACGCAGTATTTT.

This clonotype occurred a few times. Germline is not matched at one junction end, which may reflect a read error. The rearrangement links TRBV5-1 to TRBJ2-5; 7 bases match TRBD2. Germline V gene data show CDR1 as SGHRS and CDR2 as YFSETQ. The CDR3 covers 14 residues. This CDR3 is CASSRGGLEETQYF. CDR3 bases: TGTGCCAGCAGCCGCGGGGGACTGGAAGAGACCCAGTACTTC.

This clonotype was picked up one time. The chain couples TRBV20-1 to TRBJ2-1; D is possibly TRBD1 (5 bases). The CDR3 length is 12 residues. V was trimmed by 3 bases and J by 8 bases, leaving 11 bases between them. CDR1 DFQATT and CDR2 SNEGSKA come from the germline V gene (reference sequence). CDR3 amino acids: CSASQGRDEQFF. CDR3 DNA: TGCAGTGCTAGTCAGGGAAGGGATGAGCAGTTCTTC.

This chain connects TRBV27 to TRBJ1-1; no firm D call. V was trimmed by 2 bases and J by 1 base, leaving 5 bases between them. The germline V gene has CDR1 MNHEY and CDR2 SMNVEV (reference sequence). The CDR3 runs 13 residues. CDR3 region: CASSLNWNTEAFF. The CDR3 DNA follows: TGTGCCAGCAGTTTAAATTGGAACACTGAAGCTTTCTTT.

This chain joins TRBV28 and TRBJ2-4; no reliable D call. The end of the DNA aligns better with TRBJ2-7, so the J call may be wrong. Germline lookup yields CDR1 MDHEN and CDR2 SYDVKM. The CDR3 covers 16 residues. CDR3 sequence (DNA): TGTGCCAGCAGGGCCCTGGGCCCCCGTTCCACCTACGAGCAGTACTTC. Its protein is CASRALGPRSTYEQYF.

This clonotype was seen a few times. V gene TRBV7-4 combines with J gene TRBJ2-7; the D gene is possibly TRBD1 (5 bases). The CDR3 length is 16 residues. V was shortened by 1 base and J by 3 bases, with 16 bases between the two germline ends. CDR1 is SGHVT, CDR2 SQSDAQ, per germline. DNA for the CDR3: TGTGCCAGCAGCTTAGAAGATTTGGGCAGGGACTACGAGCAGTACTTC. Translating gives CASSLEDLGRDYEQYF. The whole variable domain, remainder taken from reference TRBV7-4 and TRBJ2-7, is GAGVSQSPRYKVAKRGRDVALRCDSISGHVTLYWYRQTLGQGSEVLTYSQSDAQRDKSGRPSGRFSAERPERSVSTLKIQRTEQGDSAVYLCASSLEDLGRDYEQYFGPGTRLTVT.

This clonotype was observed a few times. The CDR3 DNA follows: TGTGCCAGCAGGCCGGGGGGAGGGCAGGGGCGTGAGGATGAGCAGTTCTTC. Amino acids: CASRPGGGQGREDEQFF. V and J are TRBV12-3 or TRBV12-4 and TRBJ2-1; D is perhaps TRBD2 (7 bases). V was shortened by 6 bases and J by 8 bases, with 26 bases between the two germline ends. The CDR3 contains 17 residues.

DNA of the CDR3: TGTGCCAGCAGTGCTTCGGGAGAGACCCAGTACTTC. It yields the protein CASSASGETQYF. The chain joins TRBV9 to TRBJ2-4; D gene uncertain. The end of the DNA aligns better with TRBJ2-5, so the J call may be wrong. The CDR3 totals 12 residues. Germline CDR1 reads SGDLS; CDR2 reads YYNGEE.

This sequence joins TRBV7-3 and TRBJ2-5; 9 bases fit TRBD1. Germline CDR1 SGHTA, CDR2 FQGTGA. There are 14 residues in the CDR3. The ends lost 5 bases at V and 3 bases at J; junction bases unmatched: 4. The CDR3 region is CASSRGQGKETQYF. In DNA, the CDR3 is TGTGCCAGCAGCCGTGGACAGGGGAAAGAGACCCAGTACTTC.

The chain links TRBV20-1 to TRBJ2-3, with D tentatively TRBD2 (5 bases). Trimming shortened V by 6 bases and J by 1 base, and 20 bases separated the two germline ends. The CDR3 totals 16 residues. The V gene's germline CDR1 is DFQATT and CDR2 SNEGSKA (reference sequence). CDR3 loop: CSAGGWAPSRTDTQYF. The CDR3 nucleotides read TGCAGTGCAGGCGGGTGGGCCCCGAGCCGCACAGATACGCAGTATTTT.

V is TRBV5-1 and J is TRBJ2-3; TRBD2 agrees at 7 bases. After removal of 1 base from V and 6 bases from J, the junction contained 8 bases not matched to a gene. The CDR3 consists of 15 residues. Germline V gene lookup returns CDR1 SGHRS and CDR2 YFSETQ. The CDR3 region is CASSLWEGRDDTQYF. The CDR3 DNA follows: TGCGCCAGCAGCTTGTGGGAGGGCCGGGATGATACGCAGTATTTT.

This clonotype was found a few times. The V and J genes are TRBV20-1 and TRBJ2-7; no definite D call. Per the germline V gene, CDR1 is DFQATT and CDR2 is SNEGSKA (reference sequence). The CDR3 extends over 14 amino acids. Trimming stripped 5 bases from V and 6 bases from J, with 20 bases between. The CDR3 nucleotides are TGCAGTGCTGACCGGGCCCCTGATATTAGCGAGCAGTACTTC. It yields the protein CSADRAPDISEQYF.

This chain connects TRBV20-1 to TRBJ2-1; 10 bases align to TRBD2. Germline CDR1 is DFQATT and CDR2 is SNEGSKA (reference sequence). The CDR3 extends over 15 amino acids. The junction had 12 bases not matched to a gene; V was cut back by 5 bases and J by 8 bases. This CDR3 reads CSALGLARVSYEQFF. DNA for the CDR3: TGCAGTGCTTTGGGACTAGCGAGAGTTAGCTATGAGCAGTTCTTC.

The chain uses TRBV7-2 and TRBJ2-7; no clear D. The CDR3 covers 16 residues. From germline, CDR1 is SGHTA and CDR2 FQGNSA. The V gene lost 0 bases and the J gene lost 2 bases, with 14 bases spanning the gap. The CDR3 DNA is TGTGCCAGCAGCTTAGCCAGCCTCGGTGGGACCTACGAGCAGTACTTC. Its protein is CASSLASLGGTYEQYF.

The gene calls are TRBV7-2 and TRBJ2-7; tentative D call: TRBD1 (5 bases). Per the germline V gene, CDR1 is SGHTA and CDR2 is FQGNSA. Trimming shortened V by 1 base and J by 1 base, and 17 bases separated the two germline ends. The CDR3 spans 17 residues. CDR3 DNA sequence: TGTGCCAGCAGCTTAGAAGTGGGGCAGGGATATTCCTACGAGCAGTACTTC. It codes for CASSLEVGQGYSYEQYF.

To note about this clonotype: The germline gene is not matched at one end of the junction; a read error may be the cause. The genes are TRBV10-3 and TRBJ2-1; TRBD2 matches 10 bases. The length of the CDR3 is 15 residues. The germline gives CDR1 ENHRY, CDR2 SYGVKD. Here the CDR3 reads CAINPSGSSYNERYF. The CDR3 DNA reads TGTGCCATCAATCCTAGCGGGAGCTCCTACAATGAGCGGTACTTC.